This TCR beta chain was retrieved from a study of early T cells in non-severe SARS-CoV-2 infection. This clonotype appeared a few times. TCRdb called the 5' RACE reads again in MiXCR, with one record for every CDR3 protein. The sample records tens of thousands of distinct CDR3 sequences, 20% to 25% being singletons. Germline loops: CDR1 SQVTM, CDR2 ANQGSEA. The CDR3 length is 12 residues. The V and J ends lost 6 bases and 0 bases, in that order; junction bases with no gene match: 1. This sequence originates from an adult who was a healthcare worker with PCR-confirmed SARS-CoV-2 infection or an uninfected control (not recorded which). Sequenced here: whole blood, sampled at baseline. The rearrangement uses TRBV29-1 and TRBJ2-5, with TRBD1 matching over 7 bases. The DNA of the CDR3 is TGCAGCGTGGGGACAGACCAAGAGACCCAGTACTTC. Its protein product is CSVGTDQETQYF.